The clone carrying this T cell receptor beta chain occurred many times. What it recognizes is unknown. No ophthalmopathy progression within 18 months constituted stable Graves' hyperthyroidism. Orbital computed tomography, thyroid ultrasound, serum thyroxine and TRAb, and clinical symptoms together informed the diagnoses. Amplification of TCR beta CDR3 regions was performed using RNA transcripts as template. The study used the HTBI primer set for a first-round RT-PCR of the TCR CDR3. TCRdb recomputed calls from the multiplex PCR reads with MiXCR, one row per CDR3 protein. Of around 580,000 distinct CDR3 sequences in the sample, roughly 46% are singletons; the top ten hold more than 7%. The entry originates in a study of T cells in Graves' hyperthyroidism and ophthalmopathy. Study-level findings and limits: The model anticipated ophthalmopathy a median around six months pre-onset. Ophthalmopathy was told apart from stable hyperthyroidism by a 13 V-J model.

Trimming took 5 bases from V and 4 from J, leaving 20 bases between them. CDR3 length: 17 residues. Germline CDR1 is SGHAT and CDR2 is FQNNGV. The material sequenced was peripheral blood or thyroid tissue (not recorded which). This sequence originates from a woman under 30 with Graves' hyperthyroidism. This chain joins TRBV11-2 and TRBJ2-2; D gene unclear. CDR3 sequence: CASSPIVDSTFTGELFF. The CDR3 region has the DNA TGTGCCAGCAGCCCAATAGTCGATTCAACCTTCACCGGGGAGCTGTTTTTT.